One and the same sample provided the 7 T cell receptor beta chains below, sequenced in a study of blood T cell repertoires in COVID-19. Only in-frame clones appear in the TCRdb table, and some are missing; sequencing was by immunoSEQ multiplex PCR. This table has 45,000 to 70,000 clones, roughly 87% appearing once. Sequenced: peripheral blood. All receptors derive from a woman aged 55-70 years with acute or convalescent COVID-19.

The chain's CDR3 is CSVEETGNSRDTGELFF. CDR3 nucleotide sequence: TGCAGCGTTGAAGAAACAGGCAACTCGCGTGACACCGGGGAGCTGTTTTTT. The chain employs TRBV29-1 and TRBJ2-2; tentative D call: TRBD1 (5 bases). The CDR3 covers 17 residues. V was pared by 0 bases and J by 3 bases, with 17 bases between. Looked up from germline, CDR1 is SQVTM and CDR2 is ANQGSEA.

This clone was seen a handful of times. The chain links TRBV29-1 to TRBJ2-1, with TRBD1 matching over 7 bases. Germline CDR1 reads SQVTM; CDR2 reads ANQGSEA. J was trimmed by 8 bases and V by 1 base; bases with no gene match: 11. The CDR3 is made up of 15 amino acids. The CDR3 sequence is CSVEGAQGNGYEQFF. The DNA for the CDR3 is TGCAGCGTTGAAGGAGCACAGGGGAACGGATATGAGCAGTTCTTC.

The CDR3 bases are TGTGCCAGCAGCTTGCCGACAGGAGGAGGAAACACCATATATTTT. This translates into CASSLPTGGGNTIYF. The gene calls are TRBV5-6 and TRBJ1-3; the D gene is possibly TRBD1 (6 bases). The CDR3 is 15 residues long. Looked up from germline, CDR1 is SGHDT and CDR2 is YYEEEE. The V and J ends lost 1 base and 4 bases respectively, with 12 bases between them.

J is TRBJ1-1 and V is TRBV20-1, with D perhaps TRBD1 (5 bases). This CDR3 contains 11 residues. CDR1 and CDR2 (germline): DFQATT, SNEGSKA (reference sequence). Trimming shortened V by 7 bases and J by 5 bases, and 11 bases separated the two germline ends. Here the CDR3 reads CSGWEGTEAFF. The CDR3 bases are TGCAGTGGTTGGGAGGGGACTGAAGCTTTCTTT.

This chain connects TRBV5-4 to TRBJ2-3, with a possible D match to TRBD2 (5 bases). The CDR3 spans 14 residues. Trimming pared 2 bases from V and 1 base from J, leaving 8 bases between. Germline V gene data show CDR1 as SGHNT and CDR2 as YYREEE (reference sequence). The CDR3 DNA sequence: TGTGCCAGCAGCTTTTATAGCGGCACAGATACGCAGTATTTT. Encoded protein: CASSFYSGTDTQYF.

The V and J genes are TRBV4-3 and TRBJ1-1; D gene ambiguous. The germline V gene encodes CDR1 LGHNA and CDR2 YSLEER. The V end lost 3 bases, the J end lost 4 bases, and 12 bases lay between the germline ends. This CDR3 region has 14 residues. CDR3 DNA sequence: TGCGCCAGCAGCCAGGGAGGCATCGCCACTGAAGCTTTCTTT. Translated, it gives CASSQGGIATEAFF.

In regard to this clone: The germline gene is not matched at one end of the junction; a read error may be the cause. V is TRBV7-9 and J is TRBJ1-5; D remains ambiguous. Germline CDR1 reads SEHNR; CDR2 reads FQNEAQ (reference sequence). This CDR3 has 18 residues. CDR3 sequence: CASNLAVSGWNSNQPQHF. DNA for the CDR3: TGTGCCAGCAACTTAGCGGTTTCGGGGTGGAATAGCAATCAGCCCCAGCATTTT.